This T cell receptor (beta chain) was captured in a study of OX40 agonist ivuxolimab in advanced cancers. Looked up from germline, CDR1 is MNHEY and CDR2 is SVGAGI. The CDR3 totals 13 residues. Trimming stripped 6 bases from V and 6 bases from J, with 14 bases between. Profiled with immunoSEQ multiplex PCR; TCRdb holds only in-frame clones, not every one. The data show tens of thousands of clones, roughly nine tenths seen once. The rearrangement uses TRBV6-5 and TRBJ1-1, with D tentatively TRBD1 (5 bases). The sample consisted of CD4+ or CD8+ T cells sorted from blood, taken in a trial of the OX40 agonist ivuxolimab. The receptor comes from an adult with an advanced solid tumor such as melanoma, head and neck, liver or kidney cancer. The CDR3 is CASRTKGSAEAFF. The CDR3 DNA sequence: TGTGCCAGCAGGACAAAGGGGTCTGCTGAAGCTTTCTTT.